This T cell receptor (beta chain) was profiled in a study of graft-versus-host responses after intestinal transplantation. Study information: Those transplanted obtained multivisceral, liver-intestinal, or isolated intestinal grafts. The recipients all started with anti-thymocyte globulin induction and then took tacrolimus and steroids for 3 to 4 years. Findings and limits, study-wide: GvH clones turned up in recipient marrow; some had shown up first in ileum or blood.

Per the germline V gene, CDR1 is GTSNPN and CDR2 is SVGIG (reference sequence). This CDR3 region has 14 residues. In the case of this clone: Its specificity is not known. The junction does not match germline at one end; this may be a read error.

Data came from immunoSEQ multiplex PCR; TCRdb stores just in-frame clones and leaves some out. The sample includes approximately 20,000 clones, approximately 86% of them seen just once. The material was PBMCs, obtained more than 220 days after intestinal transplant. The clonotype originates from a human patient who received an intestinal transplant, so some T cells may come from the graft donor. The rearrangement links TRBV30 to TRBJ2-3; maybe TRBD2 (5 bases). CDR3 protein: CARRSAVSTDTQYF. CDR3 DNA: TGTGCCCGGAGGTCAGCGGTTTCGACAGATACGCAGTATTTT.